This TCR beta chain is from a study of control samples from healthy donors and cancer patients. The CDR3 is 14 amino acids. Germline V gives CDR1 LNHDA, CDR2 SQIVND (reference sequence). V shed 7 bases and J 7 bases; nucleotides not matched to a gene: 9. The repertoire was sequenced with immunoSEQ multiplex PCR; TCRdb's copy has only in-frame clones and lacks some. Of 100,000 to 150,000 clones listed, under 95% are singletons. This sequence was found in a man aged 18 to 35 in good health. The sequenced sample consisted of blood. This chain joins TRBV19 and TRBJ1-5, with 8 bases that match TRBD1. The CDR3 loop reads CASTSGGPRQPQHF. Written as DNA, the CDR3 is TGTGCCAGTACCTCAGGGGGCCCACGGCAGCCCCAGCATTTT.